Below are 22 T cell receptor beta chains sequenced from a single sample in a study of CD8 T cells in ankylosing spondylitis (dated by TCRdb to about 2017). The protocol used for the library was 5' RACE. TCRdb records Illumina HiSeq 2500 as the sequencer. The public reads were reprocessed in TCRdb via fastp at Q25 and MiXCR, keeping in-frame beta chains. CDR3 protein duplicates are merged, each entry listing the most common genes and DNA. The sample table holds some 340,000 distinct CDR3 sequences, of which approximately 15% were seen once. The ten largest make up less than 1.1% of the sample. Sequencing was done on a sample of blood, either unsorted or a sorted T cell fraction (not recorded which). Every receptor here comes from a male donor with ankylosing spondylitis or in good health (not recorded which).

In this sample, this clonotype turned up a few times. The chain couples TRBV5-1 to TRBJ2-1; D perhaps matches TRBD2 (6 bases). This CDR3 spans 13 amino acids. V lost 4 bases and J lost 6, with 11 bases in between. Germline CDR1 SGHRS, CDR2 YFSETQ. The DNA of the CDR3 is TGCGCCAGCAGCCCGGGGACTGTCAATGAGCAGTTCTTC. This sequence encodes CASSPGTVNEQFF.

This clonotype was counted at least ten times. The CDR3, as DNA: TGTGCCACCTATAGCGGGGGGGCTTTGGACACCGGGGAGCTGTTTTTT. Protein product: CATYSGGALDTGELFF. This chain joins TRBV7-9 and TRBJ2-2; 11 bases match TRBD2. The CDR3 is 16 amino acids. V dropped 10 bases and J dropped 3; count of bases not matched to a gene: 10. Per the germline V gene, CDR1 is SEHNR and CDR2 is FQNEAQ (reference sequence).

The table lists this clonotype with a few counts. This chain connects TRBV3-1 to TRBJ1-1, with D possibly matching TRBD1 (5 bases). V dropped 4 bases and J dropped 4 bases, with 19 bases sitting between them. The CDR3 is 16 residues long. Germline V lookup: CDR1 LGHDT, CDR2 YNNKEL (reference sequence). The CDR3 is CASSLSSTLGATEAFF. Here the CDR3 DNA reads TGTGCCAGCAGCCTCTCTTCGACCCTAGGGGCCACTGAAGCTTTCTTT. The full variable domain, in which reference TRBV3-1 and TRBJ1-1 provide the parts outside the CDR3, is DTAVSQTPKYLVTQMGNDKSIKCEQNLGHDTMYWYKQDSKKFLKIMFSYNNKELIINETVPNRFSPKSPDKAHLNLHINSLELGDSAVYFCASSLSSTLGATEAFFGQGTRLTVV.

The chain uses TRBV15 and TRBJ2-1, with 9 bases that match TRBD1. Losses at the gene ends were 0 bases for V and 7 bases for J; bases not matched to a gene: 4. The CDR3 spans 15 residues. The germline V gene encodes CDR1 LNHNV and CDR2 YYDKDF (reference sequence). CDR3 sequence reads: CATSRDTGGWNEQFF. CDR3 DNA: TGTGCCACCAGCAGAGATACAGGGGGCTGGAATGAGCAGTTCTTC.

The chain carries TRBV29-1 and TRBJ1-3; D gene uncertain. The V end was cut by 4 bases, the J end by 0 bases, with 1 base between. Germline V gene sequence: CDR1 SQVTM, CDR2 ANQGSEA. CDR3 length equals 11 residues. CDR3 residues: CSVVSGNTIYF. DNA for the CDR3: TGCAGCGTTGTCTCTGGAAACACCATATATTTT.

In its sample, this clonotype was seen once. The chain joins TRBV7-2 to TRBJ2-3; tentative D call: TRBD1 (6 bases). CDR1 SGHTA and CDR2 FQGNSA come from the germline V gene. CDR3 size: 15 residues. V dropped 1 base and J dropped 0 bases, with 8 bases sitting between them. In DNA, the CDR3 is TGTGCCAGCAGCTTAGGGGGGCCCAGCACAGATACGCAGTATTTT. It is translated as CASSLGGPSTDTQYF.

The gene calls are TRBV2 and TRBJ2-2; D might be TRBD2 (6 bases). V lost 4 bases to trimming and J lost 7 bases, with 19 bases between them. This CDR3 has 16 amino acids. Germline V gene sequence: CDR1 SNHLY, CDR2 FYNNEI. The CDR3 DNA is TGTGCCAGCAGTGTTGTTAACGGGGGATCTCACGGGGAGCTGTTTTTT. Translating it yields CASSVVNGGSHGELFF.

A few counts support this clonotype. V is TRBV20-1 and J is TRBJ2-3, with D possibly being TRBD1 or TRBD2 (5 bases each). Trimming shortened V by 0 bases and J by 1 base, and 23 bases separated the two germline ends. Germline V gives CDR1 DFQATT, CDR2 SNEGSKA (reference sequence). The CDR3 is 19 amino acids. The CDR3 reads CSARDGTPFGRARTDTQYF. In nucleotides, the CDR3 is TGCAGTGCTAGAGACGGGACCCCGTTCGGCCGGGCACGCACAGATACGCAGTATTTT.

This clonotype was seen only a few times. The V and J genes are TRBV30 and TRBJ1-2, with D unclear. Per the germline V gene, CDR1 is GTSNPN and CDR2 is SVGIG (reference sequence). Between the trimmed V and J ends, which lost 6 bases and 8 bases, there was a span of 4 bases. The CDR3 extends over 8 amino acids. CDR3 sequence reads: CACGGYTF. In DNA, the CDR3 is TGTGCCTGCGGGGGCTACACCTTC.

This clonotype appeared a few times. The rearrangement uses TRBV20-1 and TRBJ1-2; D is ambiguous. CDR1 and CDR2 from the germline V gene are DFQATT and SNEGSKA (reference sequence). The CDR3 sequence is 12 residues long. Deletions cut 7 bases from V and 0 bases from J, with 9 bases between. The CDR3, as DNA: TGCAGTGACTACTCCACTAACTATGGCTACACCTTC. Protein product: CSDYSTNYGYTF.

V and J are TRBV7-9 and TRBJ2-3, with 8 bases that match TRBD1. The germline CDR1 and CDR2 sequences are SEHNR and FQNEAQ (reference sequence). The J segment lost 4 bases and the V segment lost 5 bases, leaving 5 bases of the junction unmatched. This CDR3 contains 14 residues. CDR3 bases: TGTGCCAGCAGCAAAGACAGGGGTGCAGATACGCAGTATTTT. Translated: CASSKDRGADTQYF.

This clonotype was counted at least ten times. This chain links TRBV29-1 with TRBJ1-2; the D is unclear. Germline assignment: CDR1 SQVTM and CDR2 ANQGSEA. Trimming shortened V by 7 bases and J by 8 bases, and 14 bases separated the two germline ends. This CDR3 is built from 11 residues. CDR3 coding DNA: TGCAGCGATAGGGAGGGAAACGGCTACACCTTC. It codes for CSDREGNGYTF.

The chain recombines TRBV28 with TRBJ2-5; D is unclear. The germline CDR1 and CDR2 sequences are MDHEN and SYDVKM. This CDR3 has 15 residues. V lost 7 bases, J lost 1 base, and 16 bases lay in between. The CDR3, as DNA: TGTGCCAGCACCAAACCCCTTCCCTTCCAAGAGACCCAGTACTTC. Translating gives CASTKPLPFQETQYF.

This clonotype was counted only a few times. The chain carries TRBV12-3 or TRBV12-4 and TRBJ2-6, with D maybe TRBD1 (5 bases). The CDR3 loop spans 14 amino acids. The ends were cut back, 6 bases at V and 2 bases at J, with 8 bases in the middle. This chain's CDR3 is CASRKGAGANVLTF. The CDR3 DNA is TGTGCCAGCAGGAAAGGGGCTGGGGCCAACGTCCTGACTTTC.

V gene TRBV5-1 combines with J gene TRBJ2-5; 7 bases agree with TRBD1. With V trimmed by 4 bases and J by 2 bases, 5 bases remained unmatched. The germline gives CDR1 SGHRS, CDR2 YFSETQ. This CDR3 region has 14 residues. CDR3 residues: CASSRTGQQETQYF. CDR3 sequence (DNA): TGCGCCAGCAGCCGGACAGGCCAGCAAGAGACCCAGTACTTC.

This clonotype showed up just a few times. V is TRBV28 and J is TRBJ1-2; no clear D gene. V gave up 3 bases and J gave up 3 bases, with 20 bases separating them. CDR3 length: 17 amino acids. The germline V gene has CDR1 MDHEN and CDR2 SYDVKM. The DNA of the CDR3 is TGTGCCAGCAGTTTCCTATTTGAGCGCGGGAGTGACTATGGCTACACCTTC. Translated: CASSFLFERGSDYGYTF.

DNA of the CDR3: TGTGCCAGCAGCTTGGCAGGTGACCCAAGGGCCAACGTCCTGACTTTC. Translation: CASSLAGDPRANVLTF. The V call is TRBV5-6, the J call TRBJ2-6; D not resolved. CDR1 SGHDT and CDR2 YYEEEE come from the germline V gene. V was pared by 0 bases and J by 5 bases, with 12 bases between. The CDR3 contains 16 residues.

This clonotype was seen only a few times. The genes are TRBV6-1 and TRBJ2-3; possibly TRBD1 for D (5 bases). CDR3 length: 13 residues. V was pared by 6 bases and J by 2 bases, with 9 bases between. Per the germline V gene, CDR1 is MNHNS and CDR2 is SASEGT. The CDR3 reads CASSRQPTDTQYF. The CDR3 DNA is TGTGCCAGCAGCAGACAGCCCACAGATACGCAGTATTTT.

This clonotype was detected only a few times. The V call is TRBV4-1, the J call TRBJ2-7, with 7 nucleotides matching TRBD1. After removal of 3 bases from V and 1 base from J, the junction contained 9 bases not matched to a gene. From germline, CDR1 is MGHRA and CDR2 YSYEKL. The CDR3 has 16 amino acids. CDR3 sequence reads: CASSQLTGRRSYEQYF. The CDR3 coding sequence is TGCGCCAGCAGCCAGCTGACAGGGCGGAGGTCCTACGAGCAGTACTTC.

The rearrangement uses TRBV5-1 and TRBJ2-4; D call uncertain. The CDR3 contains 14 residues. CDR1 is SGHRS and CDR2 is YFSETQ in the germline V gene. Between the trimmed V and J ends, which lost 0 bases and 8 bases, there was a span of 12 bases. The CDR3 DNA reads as TGCGCCAGCAGCTTGGCAGGCCCCTTGGACATTCAGTACTTC. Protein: CASSLAGPLDIQYF.

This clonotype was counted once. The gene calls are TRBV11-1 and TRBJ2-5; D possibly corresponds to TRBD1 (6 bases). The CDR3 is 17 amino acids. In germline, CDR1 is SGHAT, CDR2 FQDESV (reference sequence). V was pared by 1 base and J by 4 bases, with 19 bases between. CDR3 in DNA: TGTGCCAGCAGCTTAGGGGTGGACAGTGATATCCGAGAGACCCAGTACTTC. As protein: CASSLGVDSDIRETQYF.

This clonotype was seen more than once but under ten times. The CDR3 loop is CASSKANKDRDTYEQYF. CDR3 DNA sequence: TGTGCCAGCAGCAAAGCTAATAAAGACAGGGATACCTACGAGCAGTACTTC. The chain couples TRBV21-1 to TRBJ2-7; the table's D gene call, TRBD1, was not cross checked with the DNA. TRBV21-1 is a pseudogene locus. The CDR3 contains 17 residues.